This TCR beta chain was identified during a study of T cell responses to AZD1222 COVID-19 vaccine. Study-wide results and caveats: The sample set comprised mostly white British donors with more females, and clonal diversity was possibly underestimated. Repertoire sampling happened only post peak T cell response. A reported finding is that nearly half of spike-specific TCRs target unmutated variant regions. The breadth and depth of Spike-specific TCRs increased once two AZD1222 doses had been given.

This table comes from immunoSEQ multiplex PCR, and its TCRdb copy is limited to in-frame clones, with some not included. The sample carries 80,000 to 130,000 clones, around nine tenths recorded once. In the case of this clone: Its antigen is not known.

The V segment lost 4 bases and the J segment 0 bases; nucleotides outside the gene matches: 4. The germline V gene has CDR1 MDHEN and CDR2 SYDVKM. This CDR3 contains 15 residues. Specimen: peripheral blood, collected on day 0 of AZD1222 vaccination. The chain joins TRBV28 to TRBJ2-3; TRBD2 matches 7 bases. The source of this sequence is an adult in good health. CDR3 DNA sequence: TGTGCCAGCAGTTCGGGGGGACCGAGCACAGATACGCAGTATTTT. It translates to CASSSGGPSTDTQYF.